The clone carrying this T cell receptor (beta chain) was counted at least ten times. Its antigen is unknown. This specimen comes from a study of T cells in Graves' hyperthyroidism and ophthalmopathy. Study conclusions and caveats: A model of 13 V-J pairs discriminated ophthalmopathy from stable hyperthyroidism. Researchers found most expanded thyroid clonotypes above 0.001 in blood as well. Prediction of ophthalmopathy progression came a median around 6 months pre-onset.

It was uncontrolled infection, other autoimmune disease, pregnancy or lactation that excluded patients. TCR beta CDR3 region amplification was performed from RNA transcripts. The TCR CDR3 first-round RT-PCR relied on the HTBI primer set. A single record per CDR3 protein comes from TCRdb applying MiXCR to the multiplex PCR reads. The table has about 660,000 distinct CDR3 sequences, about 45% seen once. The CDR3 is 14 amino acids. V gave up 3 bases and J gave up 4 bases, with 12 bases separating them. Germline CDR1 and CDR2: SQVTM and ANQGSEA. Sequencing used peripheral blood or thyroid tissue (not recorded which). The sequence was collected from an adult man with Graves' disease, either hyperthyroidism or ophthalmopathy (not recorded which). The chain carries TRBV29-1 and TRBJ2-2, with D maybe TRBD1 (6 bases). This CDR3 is CSVDGRGSTGELFF. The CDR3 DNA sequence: TGCAGCGTTGACGGCAGGGGATCCACCGGGGAGCTGTTTTTT.